The 24 T cell receptor beta chains below come from one sample, sequenced in a study of blood T cell repertoires in COVID-19. Method: immunoSEQ multiplex PCR; TCRdb's copy keeps in-frame clones and lacks some. The sample consists of around 70,000 clones, 89% of them appearing once. The specimen was peripheral blood. The receptor source for this set is a man at least 80 years old with acute or convalescent COVID-19.

The gene calls are TRBV3-1 (or the pseudogene TRBV3-2) and TRBJ2-3; 10 bases are a match to TRBD2. The ends lost 4 bases at V and 4 bases at J; junction bases unmatched: 17. Germline assignment: CDR1 LGHDT and CDR2 YNNKEL (reference sequence). The CDR3 is made up of 19 amino acids. CDR3 in DNA: TGTGCCAGCAGCCCTAATTGGGCTAGCGGGAGAAATCGAGCAGATACGCAGTATTTT. Protein sequence: CASSPNWASGRNRADTQYF.

V gene TRBV13 combines with J gene TRBJ2-1, with D maybe TRBD2 (5 bases). This CDR3 is built from 15 residues. CDR1 is PRHDT, CDR2 FYEKMQ, per germline (reference sequence). Trimming took off 5 bases at V and 1 base at J, with 12 bases between the two ends. CDR3 sequence reads: CASSIGLLSYNEQFF. CDR3 DNA: TGTGCCAGCAGCATCGGACTCTTATCCTACAATGAGCAGTTCTTC.

This clone was counted only a few times. The gene calls are TRBV7-6 and TRBJ2-7, with TRBD2 identical over 14 bases. CDR1 is SGHVS, CDR2 FNYEAQ, per germline. CDR3 length: 15 residues. The trim removed 3 bases at V and 3 bases at J, leaving 1 base unmatched. The CDR3 nucleotides are TGTGCCAGCAGCTTCGGACTAGCGGGGGGCTACGAGCAGTACTTC. Its protein product is CASSFGLAGGYEQYF.

This chain connects TRBV3-1 (or the pseudogene TRBV3-2) to TRBJ1-2, with 7 bases that match TRBD1. V dropped 4 bases and J dropped 4; count of bases not matched to a gene: 12. The CDR3 is made up of 16 amino acids. Germline V gives CDR1 LGHDT, CDR2 YNNKEL (reference sequence). In nucleotides, the CDR3 is TGTGCCAGCAGCCCCAGGGCAGGGGGAGGTAGCTATGGCTACACCTTC. Translating gives CASSPRAGGGSYGYTF.

This chain connects TRBV6-5 to TRBJ1-2; 7 positions match TRBD1. CDR1 and CDR2 from the germline V gene are MNHEY and SVGAGI. This CDR3 comprises 16 residues. J lost 8 bases, V lost 4 bases, and 16 bases had no gene match. The CDR3 DNA reads as TGTGCCAGCAGTTTCAACCCTCCGACAGGGAGTATCGGCTACACCTTC. Translated, it gives CASSFNPPTGSIGYTF.

This clone was seen once. The chain uses TRBV6-6 and TRBJ2-7; 7 bases line up with TRBD2. The CDR3 sequence is 15 residues long. V shed 8 bases, J shed 2 bases, and the junction held 12 bases outside the gene matches. Germline V gene sequence: CDR1 MNHNY, CDR2 SVGAGI (reference sequence). CDR3 in amino acids: CASSLGVAGTYEQYF. In DNA, the CDR3 is TGTGCCAGCTCCTTGGGAGTAGCGGGCACCTACGAGCAGTACTTC.

The chain recombines TRBV3-1 (or the pseudogene TRBV3-2) with TRBJ2-7; 8 nucleotides line up with TRBD1. The CDR3 is made up of 14 amino acids. CDR1 is LGHDT and CDR2 is YNNKEL in the germline V gene (reference sequence). The J segment lost 10 bases and the V segment lost 1 base, leaving 9 bases of the junction unmatched. The CDR3 spells CASSQGLTGAQQYF. The CDR3 DNA follows: TGTGCCAGCAGCCAAGGTCTGACAGGGGCCCAACAGTACTTC.

The CDR3 sequence: CASYRDGYTEAFF. The CDR3 coding sequence is TGTGCCAGTTACAGGGACGGGTACACTGAAGCTTTCTTT. This chain links TRBV19 with TRBJ1-1, with D perhaps matching TRBD1 (6 bases). The CDR3 spans 13 residues. The germline V and J ends were trimmed by 8 bases and 3 bases, with 13 bases remaining between them. Germline V gene sequence: CDR1 LNHDA, CDR2 SQIVND (reference sequence).

This chain joins TRBV18 and TRBJ1-2; 11 bases match TRBD1. V shed 3 bases, J shed 6 bases, and the junction held 3 bases outside the gene matches. The germline gives CDR1 KGHSH, CDR2 LQKENI. There are 14 residues in the CDR3. The CDR3 sequence is CASSPGTGGNGYTF. The CDR3, as DNA: TGTGCCAGCTCACCGGGGACAGGGGGTAATGGCTACACCTTC. The variable domain in full, with the rest retrieved from reference TRBV18 and TRBJ1-2, is NAGVMQNPRHLVRRRGQEARLRCSPMKGHSHVYWYRQLPEEGLKFMVYLQKENIIDESGMPKERFSAEFPKEGPSILRIQQVVRGDSAAYFCASSPGTGGNGYTFGSGTRLTVV.

The sample holds a few counts of this clone. This chain connects TRBV24-1 to TRBJ1-1; D is ambiguous. The CDR3 length is 14 residues. Germline V CDR1 and CDR2: KGHDR, SFDVKD. Trimming removed 4 bases at V and 1 base at J, with 9 bases between. This chain's CDR3 is CATSETGKNTEAFF. The CDR3, as DNA: TGTGCCACCAGTGAGACGGGGAAGAACACTGAAGCTTTCTTT.

This chain links TRBV19 with TRBJ2-2, with D possibly being TRBD2 (6 bases). The CDR3 totals 13 residues. Germline lookup yields CDR1 LNHDA and CDR2 SQIVND (reference sequence). V was cut by 6 bases and J by 5 bases, with 10 bases left in between. The CDR3 bases are TGTGCCAGTAGCCCCCGGGGGACCGGGGAGCTGTTTTTT. The encoded protein is CASSPRGTGELFF. The full variable domain, rest sourced from reference TRBV19 and TRBJ2-2, is DGGITQSPKYLFRKEGQNVTLSCEQNLNHDAMYWYRQDPGQGLRLIYYSQIVNDFQKGDIAEGYSVSREKKESFPLTVTSAQKNPTAFYLCASSPRGTGELFFGEGSRLTVL.

In this sample, this clone turned up once. This chain's CDR3 is CSVDRNYGYTF. CDR3 DNA: TGCAGCGTTGACAGGAACTATGGCTACACCTTC. The chain carries TRBV29-1 and TRBJ1-2; D not resolved. V was shortened by 3 bases and J by 2 bases, with 4 bases between the two germline ends. Germline-derived CDR1 and CDR2 are SQVTM and ANQGSEA. CDR3 length: 11 residues.

V and J are TRBV18 and TRBJ1-1; 8 bases line up with TRBD1. The CDR3 sequence is 15 residues long. J gave up 2 bases and V 0 bases, and 2 bases lay outside the gene matches. Germline CDR1 KGHSH, CDR2 LQKENI. CDR3 sequence: CASSPPTGGNTEAFF. The CDR3 coding sequence is TGTGCCAGCTCACCACCCACAGGGGGAAACACTGAAGCTTTCTTT.

CDR3 residues: CASSYSLGDSYEQYF. CDR3 bases: TGTGCCAGCAGTTACTCCTTAGGAGATTCGTACGAGCAGTACTTC. The gene calls are TRBV6-5 and TRBJ2-7; D remains ambiguous. V shed 0 bases and J shed 4 bases, with 13 bases lying between them. This CDR3 has 15 residues. Per the germline V gene, CDR1 is MNHEY and CDR2 is SVGAGI.

V usage is TRBV6-6 and J usage is TRBJ1-1; 10 bases agree with TRBD1. This CDR3 region has 13 residues. J was trimmed by 11 bases and V by 6 bases; bases with no gene match: 9. Germline V gene lookup returns CDR1 MNHNY and CDR2 SVGAGI (reference sequence). The CDR3: CASRPGGQGWAFF. The CDR3 region has the DNA TGTGCCAGCAGACCTGGGGGACAGGGGTGGGCTTTCTTT.

DNA of the CDR3: TGCGCCAGCAGCCCAGGGGCTAGCGGGAGGCCAGATACGCAGTATTTT. Residues: CASSPGASGRPDTQYF. J is TRBJ2-3 and V is TRBV4-1, with 11 bases aligning to TRBD2. CDR1 MGHRA and CDR2 YSYEKL come from the germline V gene. The CDR3 loop spans 16 amino acids. The J segment lost 4 bases and the V segment lost 4 bases, leaving 7 bases of the junction unmatched.

The chain uses TRBV30 and TRBJ1-1; perhaps TRBD1 as D (5 bases). The V gene lost 1 base and the J gene lost 1 base, with 10 bases spanning the gap. The germline V gene encodes CDR1 GTSNPN and CDR2 SVGIG (reference sequence). This CDR3 region has 14 residues. CDR3 sequence reads: CAWSEQAANTEAFF. CDR3 sequence (DNA): TGTGCCTGGAGTGAACAGGCCGCGAACACTGAAGCTTTCTTT.

This clone has just one count. CDR3 sequence (DNA): TGTGCCAGCAGTGATCCGGGACTTTACAATGAGCAGTTCTTC. Translation gives CASSDPGLYNEQFF. The J gene is TRBJ2-1, the V gene TRBV2; TRBD2 might be the D (6 bases). The CDR3 totals 14 residues. The germline gives CDR1 SNHLY, CDR2 FYNNEI. The V end lost 3 bases, the J end lost 4 bases, and 10 bases lay between the germline ends.

V gene TRBV6-4 combines with J gene TRBJ2-2; 9 bases map to TRBD1. With 1 base clipped from V and 1 base from J, the junction kept 4 bases outside the gene matches. Germline CDR1 and CDR2: MRHNA and SNTAGT. This CDR3 comprises 17 residues. The CDR3 here is CASSDYYRGRNTGELFF. The CDR3 nucleotides are TGTGCCAGCAGTGACTACTACAGGGGGCGGAACACCGGGGAGCTGTTTTTT.

This clone showed up just once. The chain has TRBV5-1 and TRBJ1-2, with 9 positions matching TRBD1. Germline V lookup: CDR1 SGHRS, CDR2 YFSETQ. The J segment lost 3 bases and the V segment lost 6 bases, leaving 6 bases of the junction unmatched. The CDR3 runs to 14 residues. This chain's CDR3 is CASNQGTGYYGYTF. As DNA, the CDR3 is TGCGCCAGCAACCAGGGGACAGGGTACTATGGCTACACCTTC.

V gene TRBV5-5 combines with J gene TRBJ1-1; 7 nucleotides agree with TRBD1. V was clipped by 4 bases and J by 1 base; unmatched bases: 1. Germline values: CDR1 SGHKS, CDR2 YYEKEE (reference sequence). The CDR3 spans 13 residues. The CDR3 is CASSRTGNTEAFF. For the CDR3, the DNA is TGTGCCAGCAGCCGGACAGGGAACACTGAAGCTTTCTTT. The whole variable domain, filled in from reference TRBV5-5 and TRBJ1-1, reads DAGVTQSPTHLIKTRGQQVTLRCSPISGHKSVSWYQQVLGQGPQFIFQYYEKEERGRGNFPDRFSARQFPNYSSELNVNALLLGDSALYLCASSRTGNTEAFFGQGTRLTVV.

The V and J genes are TRBV5-8 and TRBJ1-1, with 11 bases fitting TRBD1. V lost 5 bases, J lost 1 base, and 4 bases stayed unmatched. The CDR3 contains 15 residues. Germline CDR1 reads SGHTS; CDR2 reads YDEGEE. CDR3 nucleotide sequence: TGTGCCAGCAGACGGGACAGGGGGTCGAACACTGAAGCTTTCTTT. Protein: CASRRDRGSNTEAFF.

The rearrangement joins TRBV7-6 to TRBJ1-6; D might be TRBD1 (6 bases). The CDR3 runs 15 residues. Trimming took off 4 bases at V and 10 bases at J, with 17 bases between the two ends. The germline V gene encodes CDR1 SGHVS and CDR2 FNYEAQ. This CDR3 reads CASSSRSGAGSPLHF. The CDR3 DNA sequence: TGTGCCAGCAGCTCGCGGTCAGGGGCCGGGTCACCCCTCCACTTT.

The CDR3 DNA reads TGTGCCAGCACTTTTCGGGTAGGGGCAGGCGGCTACACCTTC. It codes for CASTFRVGAGGYTF. This sequence joins TRBV27 and TRBJ1-2; weak D call: TRBD1 (5 bases). V was shortened by 7 bases and J by 8 bases, with 20 bases between the two germline ends. CDR3 size: 14 residues. Per germline, CDR1 MNHEY and CDR2 SMNVEV (reference sequence).